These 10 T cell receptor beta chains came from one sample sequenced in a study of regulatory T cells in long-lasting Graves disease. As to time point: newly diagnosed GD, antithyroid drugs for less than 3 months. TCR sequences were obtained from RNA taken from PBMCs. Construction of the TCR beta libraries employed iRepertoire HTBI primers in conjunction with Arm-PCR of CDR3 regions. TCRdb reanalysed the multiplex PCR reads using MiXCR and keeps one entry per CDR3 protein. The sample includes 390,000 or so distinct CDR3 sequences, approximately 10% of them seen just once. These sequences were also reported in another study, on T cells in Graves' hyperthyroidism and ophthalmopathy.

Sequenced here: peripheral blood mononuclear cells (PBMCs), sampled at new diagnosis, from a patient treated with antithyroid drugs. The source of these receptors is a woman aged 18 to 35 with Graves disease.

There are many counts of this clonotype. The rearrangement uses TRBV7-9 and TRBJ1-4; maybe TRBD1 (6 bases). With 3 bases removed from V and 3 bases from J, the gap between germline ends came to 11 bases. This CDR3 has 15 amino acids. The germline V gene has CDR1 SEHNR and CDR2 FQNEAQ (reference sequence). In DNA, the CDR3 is TGTGCCAGCAGCTTTGTGACAGGCGCTAATGAAAAACTGTTTTTT. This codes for CASSFVTGANEKLFF.

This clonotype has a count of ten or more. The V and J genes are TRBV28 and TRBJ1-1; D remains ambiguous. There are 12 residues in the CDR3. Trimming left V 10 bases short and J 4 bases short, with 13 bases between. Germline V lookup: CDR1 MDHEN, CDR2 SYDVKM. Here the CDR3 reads CATSQPSTEAFF. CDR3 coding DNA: TGTGCCACATCTCAACCCTCCACTGAAGCTTTCTTT.

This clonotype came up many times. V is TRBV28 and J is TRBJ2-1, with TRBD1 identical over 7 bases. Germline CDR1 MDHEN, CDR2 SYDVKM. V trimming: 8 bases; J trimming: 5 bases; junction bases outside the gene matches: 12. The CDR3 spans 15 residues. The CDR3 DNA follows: TGTGCCAGCCGACAGGGCTACTATAGACACAATGAGCAGTTCTTC. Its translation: CASRQGYYRHNEQFF.

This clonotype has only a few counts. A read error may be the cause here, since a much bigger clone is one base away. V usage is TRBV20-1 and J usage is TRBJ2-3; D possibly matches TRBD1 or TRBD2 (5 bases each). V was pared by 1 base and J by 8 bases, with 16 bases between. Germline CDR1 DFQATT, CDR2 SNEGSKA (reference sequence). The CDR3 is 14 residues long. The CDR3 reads CSARAGARAGTQYF. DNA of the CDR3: TGCAGTGCTAGAGCTGGGGCGAGGGCAGGTACGCAGTATTTT.

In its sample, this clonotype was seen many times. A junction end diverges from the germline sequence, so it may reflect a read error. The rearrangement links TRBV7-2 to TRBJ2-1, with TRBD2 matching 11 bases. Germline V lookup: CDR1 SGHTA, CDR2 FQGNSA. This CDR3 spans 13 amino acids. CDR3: CASSQLAGEGGIF. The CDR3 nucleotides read TGTGCCAGCAGTCAACTAGCGGGAGAAGGCGGGATCTTC.

As DNA, the CDR3 is TGTGCCAGCAGCATTAGACAGGGGGCGGGAGGCTACACCTTC. Its translation is CASSIRQGAGGYTF. J is TRBJ1-2 and V is TRBV5-4; 10 positions agree with TRBD1. Looked up from germline, CDR1 is SGHNT and CDR2 is YYREEE (reference sequence). Germline trimming cut 4 bases from V and 8 bases from J; bases unmatched to any gene: 8. The CDR3 spans 14 residues.

Here the CDR3 reads CASSQERSGYYNEQFF. DNA of the CDR3: TGCGCCAGCAGCCAAGAACGTAGCGGGTATTACAATGAGCAGTTCTTC. The chain carries TRBV4-3 and TRBJ2-1; 7 bases align to TRBD2. The germline CDR1 and CDR2 sequences are LGHNA and YSLEER. V dropped 0 bases and J dropped 4; count of bases not matched to a gene: 6. CDR3 length: 16 amino acids.

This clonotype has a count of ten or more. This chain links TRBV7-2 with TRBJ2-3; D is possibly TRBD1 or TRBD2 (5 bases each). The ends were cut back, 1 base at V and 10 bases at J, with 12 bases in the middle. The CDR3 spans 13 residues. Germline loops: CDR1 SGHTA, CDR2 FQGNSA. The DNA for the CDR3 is TGTGCCAGCAGCTTAGAGTATGGGGGATCGCAGTATTTT. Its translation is CASSLEYGGSQYF.

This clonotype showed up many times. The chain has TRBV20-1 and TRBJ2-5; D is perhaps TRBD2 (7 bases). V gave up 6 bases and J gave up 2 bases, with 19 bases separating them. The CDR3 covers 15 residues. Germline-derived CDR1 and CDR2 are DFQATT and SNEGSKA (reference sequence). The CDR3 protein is CSAHRGGAAQETQYF. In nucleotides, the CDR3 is TGCAGTGCCCATAGGGGGGGGGCAGCACAAGAGACCCAGTACTTC.

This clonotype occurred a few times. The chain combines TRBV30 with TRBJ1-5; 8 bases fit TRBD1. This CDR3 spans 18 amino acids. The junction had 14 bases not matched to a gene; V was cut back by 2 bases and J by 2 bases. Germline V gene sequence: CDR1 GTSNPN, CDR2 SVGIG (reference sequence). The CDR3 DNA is TGTGCCTGGAGTAAACCTGACAGGGGAGGTCGAGGCAATCAGCCCCAGCATTTT. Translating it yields CAWSKPDRGGRGNQPQHF.